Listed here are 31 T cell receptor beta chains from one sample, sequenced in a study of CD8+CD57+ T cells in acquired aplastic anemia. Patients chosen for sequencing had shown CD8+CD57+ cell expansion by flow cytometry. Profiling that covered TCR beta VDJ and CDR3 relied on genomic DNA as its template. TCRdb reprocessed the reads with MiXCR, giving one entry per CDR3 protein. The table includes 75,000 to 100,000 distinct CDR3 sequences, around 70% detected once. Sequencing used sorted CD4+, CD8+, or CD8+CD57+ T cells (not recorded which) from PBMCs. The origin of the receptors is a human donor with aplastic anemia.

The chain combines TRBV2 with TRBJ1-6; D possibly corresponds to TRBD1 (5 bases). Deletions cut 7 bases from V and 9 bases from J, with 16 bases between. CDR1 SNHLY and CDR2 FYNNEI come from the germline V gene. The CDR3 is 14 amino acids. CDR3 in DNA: TGTGCCAGCAACAGCGTCAGGGAGAGTTCACCCCTCCACTTT. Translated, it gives CASNSVRESSPLHF.

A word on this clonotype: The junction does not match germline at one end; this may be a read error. The CDR3 region is CASSRQSSYEQCF. In DNA, the CDR3 is TGTGCCAGCAGTCGACAGTCTTCCTACGAGCAGTGCTTC. The J gene is TRBJ2-7, the V gene TRBV10-3; the D gene is possibly TRBD1 (5 bases). The CDR3 has 13 amino acids. Germline V CDR1 and CDR2: ENHRY, SYGVKD.

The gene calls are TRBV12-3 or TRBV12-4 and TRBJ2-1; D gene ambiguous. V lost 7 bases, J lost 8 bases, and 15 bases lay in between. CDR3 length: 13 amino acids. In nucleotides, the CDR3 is TGTGCCAGCACCATAGGAGTCTGGGATGAGCAGTTCTTC. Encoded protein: CASTIGVWDEQFF.

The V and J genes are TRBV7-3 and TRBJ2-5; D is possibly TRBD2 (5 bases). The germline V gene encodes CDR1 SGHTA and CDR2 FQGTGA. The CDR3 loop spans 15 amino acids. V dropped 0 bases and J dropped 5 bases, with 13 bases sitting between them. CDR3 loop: CASSLTGGDGETQYF. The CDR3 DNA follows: TGTGCCAGCAGCTTAACTGGAGGCGACGGGGAGACCCAGTACTTC.

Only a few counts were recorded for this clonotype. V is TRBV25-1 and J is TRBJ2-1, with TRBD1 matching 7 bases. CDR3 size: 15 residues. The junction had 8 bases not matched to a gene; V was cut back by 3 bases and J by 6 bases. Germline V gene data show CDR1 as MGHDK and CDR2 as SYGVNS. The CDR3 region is CASSDNRDRGNEQFF. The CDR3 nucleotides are TGTGCCAGCAGTGACAACCGGGACAGAGGCAATGAGCAGTTCTTC. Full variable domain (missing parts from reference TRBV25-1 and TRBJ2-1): EADIYQTPRYLVIGTGKKITLECSQTMGHDKMYWYQQDPGMELHLIHYSYGVNSTEKGDLSSESTVSRIRTEHFPLTLESARPSHTSQYLCASSDNRDRGNEQFFGPGTRLTVL.

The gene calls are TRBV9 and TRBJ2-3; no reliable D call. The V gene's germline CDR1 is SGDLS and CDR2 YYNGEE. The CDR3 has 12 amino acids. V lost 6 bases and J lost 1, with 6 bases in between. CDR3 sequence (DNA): TGTGCCAGCAACACCGGCACAGATACGCAGTATTTT. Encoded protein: CASNTGTDTQYF. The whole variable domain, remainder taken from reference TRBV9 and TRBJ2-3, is DSGVTQTPKHLITATGQRVTLRCSPRSGDLSVYWYQQSLDQGLQFLIQYYNGEERAKGNILERFSAQQFPDLHSELNLSSLELGDSALYFCASNTGTDTQYFGPGTRLTVL.

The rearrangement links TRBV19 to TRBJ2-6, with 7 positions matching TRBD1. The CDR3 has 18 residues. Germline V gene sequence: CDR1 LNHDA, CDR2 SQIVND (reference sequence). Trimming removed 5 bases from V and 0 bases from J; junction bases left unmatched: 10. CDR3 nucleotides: TGTGCCAGTAGTGGGGGACGGACAGGCAGCTCTGGGGCCAACGTCCTGACTTTC. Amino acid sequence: CASSGGRTGSSGANVLTF.

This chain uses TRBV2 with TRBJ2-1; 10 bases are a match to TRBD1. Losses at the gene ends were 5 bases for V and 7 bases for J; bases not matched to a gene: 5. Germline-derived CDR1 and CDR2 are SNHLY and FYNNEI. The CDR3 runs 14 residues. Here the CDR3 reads CASSRQGAGNEQFF. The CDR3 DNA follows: TGTGCCAGCAGTCGACAGGGGGCGGGAAATGAGCAGTTCTTC.

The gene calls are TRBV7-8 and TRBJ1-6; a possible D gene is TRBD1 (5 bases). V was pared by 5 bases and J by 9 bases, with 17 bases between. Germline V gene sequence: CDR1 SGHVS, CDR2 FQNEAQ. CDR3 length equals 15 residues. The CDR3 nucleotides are TGTGCCAGCAGCATGGCCGACAGCCGCGGTTCACCCCTCCACTTT. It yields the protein CASSMADSRGSPLHF.

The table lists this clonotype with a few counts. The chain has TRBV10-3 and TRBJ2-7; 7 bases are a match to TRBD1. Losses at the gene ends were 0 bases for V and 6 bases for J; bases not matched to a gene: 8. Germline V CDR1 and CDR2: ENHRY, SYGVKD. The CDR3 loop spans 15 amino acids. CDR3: CAISESTAGGSEQYF. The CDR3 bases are TGTGCCATCAGTGAGTCGACGGCAGGGGGAAGCGAGCAGTACTTC.

The CDR3 loop is CSVETGVGTEAFF. CDR3 DNA sequence: TGCAGCGTTGAGACAGGGGTCGGAACTGAAGCTTTCTTT. The chain uses TRBV29-1 and TRBJ1-1; 8 bases align to TRBD1. After removal of 3 bases from V and 5 bases from J, the junction contained 5 bases not matched to a gene. Germline V CDR1 and CDR2: SQVTM, ANQGSEA. CDR3 length equals 13 residues.

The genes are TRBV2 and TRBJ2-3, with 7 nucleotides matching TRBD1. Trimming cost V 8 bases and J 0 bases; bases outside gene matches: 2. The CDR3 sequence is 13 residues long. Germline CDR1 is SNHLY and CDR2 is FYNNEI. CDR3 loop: CASGGQSTDTQYF. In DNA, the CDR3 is TGTGCCAGCGGGGGACAGAGCACAGATACGCAGTATTTT.

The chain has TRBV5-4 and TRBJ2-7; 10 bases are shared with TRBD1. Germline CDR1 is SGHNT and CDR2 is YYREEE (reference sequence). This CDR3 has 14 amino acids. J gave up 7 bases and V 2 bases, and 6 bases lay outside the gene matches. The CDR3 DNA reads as TGTGCCAGCAGCTTCGGGACAGGGGTCTTAGAGCAGTACTTC. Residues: CASSFGTGVLEQYF.

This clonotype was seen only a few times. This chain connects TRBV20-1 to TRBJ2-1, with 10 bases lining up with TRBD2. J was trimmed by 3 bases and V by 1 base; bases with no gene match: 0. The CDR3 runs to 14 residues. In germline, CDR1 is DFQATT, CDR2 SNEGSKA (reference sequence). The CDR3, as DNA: TGCAGTGCTAGAGGGACTAGCGGCTACAATGAGCAGTTCTTC. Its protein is CSARGTSGYNEQFF.

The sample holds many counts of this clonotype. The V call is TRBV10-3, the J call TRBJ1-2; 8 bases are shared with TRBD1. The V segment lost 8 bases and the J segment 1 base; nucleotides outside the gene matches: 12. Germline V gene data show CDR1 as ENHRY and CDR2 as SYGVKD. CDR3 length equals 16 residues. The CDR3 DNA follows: TGTGCCATCGGTTTGGGGGGGACAGGATATAACTATGGCTACACCTTC. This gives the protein CAIGLGGTGYNYGYTF.

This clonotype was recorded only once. Here the CDR3 DNA reads TGTGCCACCAGCCCGCGGGGCCCATACGAGCAGTACTTC. Translating it yields CATSPRGPYEQYF. The rearrangement joins TRBV15 to TRBJ2-7; D possibly corresponds to TRBD2 (6 bases). The V and J ends lost 5 bases and 4 bases respectively, with 12 bases between them. Germline lookup yields CDR1 LNHNV and CDR2 YYDKDF (reference sequence). The CDR3 covers 13 residues.

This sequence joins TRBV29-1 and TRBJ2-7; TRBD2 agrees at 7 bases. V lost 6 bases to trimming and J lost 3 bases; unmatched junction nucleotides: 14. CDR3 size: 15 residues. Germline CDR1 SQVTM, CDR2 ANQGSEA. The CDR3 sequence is CSVGGDGAPYYEQYF. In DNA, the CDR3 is TGCAGCGTGGGAGGGGACGGGGCTCCATACTACGAGCAGTACTTC.

As DNA, the CDR3 is TGTGCCAGCAGCAAAAGGACAGGGGACGAGCAGTACTTC. Its protein is CASSKRTGDEQYF. The chain links TRBV7-6 to TRBJ2-7, with 9 bases matching TRBD1. V shed 5 bases and J 5 bases; nucleotides not matched to a gene: 4. CDR3 size: 13 residues. Germline assignment: CDR1 SGHVS and CDR2 FNYEAQ.

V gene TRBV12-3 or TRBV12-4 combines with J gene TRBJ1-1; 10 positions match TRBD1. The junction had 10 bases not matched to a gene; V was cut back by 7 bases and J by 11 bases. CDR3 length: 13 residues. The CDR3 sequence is CASTELTGGMAFF. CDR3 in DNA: TGTGCCAGCACCGAGCTGACAGGGGGCATGGCTTTCTTT.

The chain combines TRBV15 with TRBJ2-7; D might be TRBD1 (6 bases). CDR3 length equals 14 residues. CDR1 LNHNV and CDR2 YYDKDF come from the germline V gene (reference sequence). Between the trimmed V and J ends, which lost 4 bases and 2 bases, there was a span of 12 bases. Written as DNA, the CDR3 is TGTGCCACCAGCAATCAGGGGCCGACCTACGAGCAGTACTTC. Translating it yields CATSNQGPTYEQYF.

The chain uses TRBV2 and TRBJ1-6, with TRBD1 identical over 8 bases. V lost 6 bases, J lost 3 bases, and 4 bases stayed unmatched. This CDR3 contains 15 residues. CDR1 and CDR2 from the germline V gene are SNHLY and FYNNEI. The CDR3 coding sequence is TGTGCCAGCAGGTCCGACAGGGGCTATAATTCACCCCTCCACTTT. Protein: CASRSDRGYNSPLHF.

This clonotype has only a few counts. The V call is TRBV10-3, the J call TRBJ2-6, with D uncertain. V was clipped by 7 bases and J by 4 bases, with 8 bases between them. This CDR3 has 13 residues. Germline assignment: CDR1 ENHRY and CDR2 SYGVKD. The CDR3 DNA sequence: TGTGCCATCAAGGGAACCGGGGCCAACGTCCTGACTTTC. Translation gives CAIKGTGANVLTF.

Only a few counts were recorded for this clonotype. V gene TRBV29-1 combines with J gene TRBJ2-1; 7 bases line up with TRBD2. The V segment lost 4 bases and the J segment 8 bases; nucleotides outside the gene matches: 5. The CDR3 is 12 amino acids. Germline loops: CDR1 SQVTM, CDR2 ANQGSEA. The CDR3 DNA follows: TGCAGCGTTGGCGGGAGAATTGATGAGCAGTTCTTC. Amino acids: CSVGGRIDEQFF.

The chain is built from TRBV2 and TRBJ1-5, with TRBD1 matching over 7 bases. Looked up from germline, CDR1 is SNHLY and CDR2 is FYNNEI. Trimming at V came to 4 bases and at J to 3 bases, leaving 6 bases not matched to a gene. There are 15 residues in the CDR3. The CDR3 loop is CASSVGQASNQPQHF. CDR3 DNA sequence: TGTGCCAGCAGTGTCGGACAGGCATCCAATCAGCCCCAGCATTTT.

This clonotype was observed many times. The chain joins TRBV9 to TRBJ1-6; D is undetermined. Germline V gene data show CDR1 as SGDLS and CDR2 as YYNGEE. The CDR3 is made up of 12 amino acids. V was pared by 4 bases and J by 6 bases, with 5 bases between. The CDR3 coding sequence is TGTGCCAGCAGCAATATTAATTCACCCCTCCACTTT. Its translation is CASSNINSPLHF.

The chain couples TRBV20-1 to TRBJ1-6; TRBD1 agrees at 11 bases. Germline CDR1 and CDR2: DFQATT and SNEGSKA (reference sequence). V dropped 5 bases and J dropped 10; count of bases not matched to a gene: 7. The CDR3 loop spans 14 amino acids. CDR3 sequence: CSAHGQGAKSPLHF. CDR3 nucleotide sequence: TGCAGTGCTCATGGACAGGGGGCAAAGTCACCCCTCCACTTT.

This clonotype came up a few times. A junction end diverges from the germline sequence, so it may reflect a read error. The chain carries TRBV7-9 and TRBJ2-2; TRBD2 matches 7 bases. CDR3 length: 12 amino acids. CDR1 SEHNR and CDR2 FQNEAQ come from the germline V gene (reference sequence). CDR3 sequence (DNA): TGTGCCAGCAGCCTAGCGGCCGGGGAGCTGTTTTTT. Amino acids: CASSLAAGELFF.

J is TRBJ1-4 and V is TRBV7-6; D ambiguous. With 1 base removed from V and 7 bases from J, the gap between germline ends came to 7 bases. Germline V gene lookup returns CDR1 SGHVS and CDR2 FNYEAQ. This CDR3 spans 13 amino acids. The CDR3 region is CASSLVSGEKLFF. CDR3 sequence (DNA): TGTGCCAGCAGCTTAGTCTCCGGTGAAAAACTGTTTTTT. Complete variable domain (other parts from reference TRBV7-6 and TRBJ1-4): GAGVSQSPRYKVTKRGQDVALRCDPISGHVSLYWYRQALGQGPEFLTYFNYEAQQDKSGLPNDRFSAERPEGSISTLTIQRTEQRDSAMYRCASSLVSGEKLFFGSGTQLSVL.

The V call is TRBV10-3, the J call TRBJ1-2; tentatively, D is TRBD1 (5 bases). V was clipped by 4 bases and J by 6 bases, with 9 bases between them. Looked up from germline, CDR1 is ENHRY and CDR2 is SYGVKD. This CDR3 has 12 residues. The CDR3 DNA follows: TGTGCCATCAGTGGGGGGATGAATGGCTACACCTTC. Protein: CAISGGMNGYTF.

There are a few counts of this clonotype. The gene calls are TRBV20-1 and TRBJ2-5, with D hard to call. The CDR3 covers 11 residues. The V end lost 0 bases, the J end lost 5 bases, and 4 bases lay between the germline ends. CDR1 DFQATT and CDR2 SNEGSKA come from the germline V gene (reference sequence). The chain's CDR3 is CSARDKETQYF. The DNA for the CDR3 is TGCAGTGCTAGAGATAAGGAGACCCAGTACTTC.

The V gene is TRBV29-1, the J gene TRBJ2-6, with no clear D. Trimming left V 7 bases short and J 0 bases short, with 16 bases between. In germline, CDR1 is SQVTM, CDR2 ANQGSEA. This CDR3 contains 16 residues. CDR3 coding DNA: TGCAGCGCTGTATCCCCCGACGGCTCTGGGGCCAACGTCCTGACTTTC. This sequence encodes CSAVSPDGSGANVLTF.